This T cell receptor beta chain originates from a study of shared clonotypes between healthy human individuals. There are 13 residues in the CDR3. Germline CDR1 is MDHEN and CDR2 is SYDVKM. V lost 11 bases to trimming and J lost 6 bases; unmatched junction nucleotides: 8. Repertoires were generated with immunoSEQ multiplex PCR, while TCRdb's copy carries only in-frame clones and drops some. The repertoire holds 600,000 to 800,000 clones, with about two thirds as singletons. The chain joins TRBV28 to TRBJ2-7, with 12 bases matching TRBD2. Sequenced input: memory CD4+ T cells sorted from blood. Indicated subset: CD45RA-negative fraction. The sequence was collected from a woman in her twenties or thirties in good health. As DNA, the CDR3 is TGTGCCCTCGGACTAGCGGGACCTGGCGAGCAGTACTTC. It yields the protein CALGLAGPGEQYF. The full variable domain, with the rest looked up from reference TRBV28 and TRBJ2-7, is DVKVTQSSRYLVKRTGEKVFLECVQDMDHENMFWYRQDPGLGLRLIYFSYDVKMKEKGDIPEGYSVSREKKERFSLILESASTNQTSMYLCALGLAGPGEQYFGPGTRLTVT.